This T cell receptor beta chain was retrieved from a study of T cell responses to AZD1222 COVID-19 vaccine. General observations from the study: Clonal diversity was possibly underestimated, and the donors were mostly white British, with more females.

As to this clone: Its antigen is unidentified.

From germline, CDR1 is ENHRY and CDR2 SYGVKD. There are 18 residues in the CDR3. Deletions cut 0 bases from V and 0 bases from J, with 15 bases between. Sequencing used immunoSEQ multiplex PCR; TCRdb keeps in-frame clones, though not all of them. The repertoire consists of some 150,000 clones, with about 92% occurring once and the leading ten covering approximately 3.6%. The TCR comes from an adult who received the AZD1222 COVID-19 vaccine. The chain employs TRBV10-3 and TRBJ1-3; the D is unclear. The material was peripheral blood, obtained 28 days after the second AZD1222 dose. The CDR3 sequence is CAISESNRGADSGNTIYF. In DNA form, the CDR3 reads TGTGCCATCAGTGAGTCGAACCGGGGAGCTGACTCTGGAAACACCATATATTTT.